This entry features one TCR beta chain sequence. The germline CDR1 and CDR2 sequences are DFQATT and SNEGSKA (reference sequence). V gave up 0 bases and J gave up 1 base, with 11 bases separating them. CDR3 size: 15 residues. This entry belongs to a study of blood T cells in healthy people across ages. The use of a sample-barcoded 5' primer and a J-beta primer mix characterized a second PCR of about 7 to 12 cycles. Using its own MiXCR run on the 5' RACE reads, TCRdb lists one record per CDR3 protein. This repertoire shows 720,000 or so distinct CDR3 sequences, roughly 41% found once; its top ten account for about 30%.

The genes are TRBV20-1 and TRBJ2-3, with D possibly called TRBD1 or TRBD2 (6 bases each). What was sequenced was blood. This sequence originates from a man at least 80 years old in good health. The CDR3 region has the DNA TGCAGTGCTAGAGAGGAGGGGGTAGGCACAGATACGCAGTATTTT. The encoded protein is CSAREEGVGTDTQYF.